The 6 T cell receptor beta chains below all came from one sample that was sequenced in a study of high-grade serous ovarian cancer treatment subgroups. TCRdb keeps only in-frame clones here, not all; method: immunoSEQ multiplex PCR. Counted here are 10,000 to 13,000 clones, around 83% occurring once; the ten biggest clones make up about 6.1%. Tumor tissue was taken before any definitive surgery or chemotherapy was given. Input material: tumor tissue. Source of these receptors: a human donor with high-grade serous ovarian cancer.

V usage is TRBV27 and J usage is TRBJ2-7; D may be TRBD1 or TRBD2 (6 bases each). The CDR3 runs 14 residues. V dropped 5 bases and J dropped 0 bases, with 11 bases sitting between them. Germline values: CDR1 MNHEY, CDR2 SMNVEV (reference sequence). Here the CDR3 reads CASSRGGGSYEQYF. The CDR3, as DNA: TGTGCCAGCAGTCGAGGGGGAGGCTCCTACGAGCAGTACTTC.

The chain links TRBV7-3 to TRBJ2-1, with 9 nucleotides matching TRBD1. The V and J ends lost 6 bases and 6 bases, in that order; junction bases with no gene match: 3. Germline V gives CDR1 SGHTA, CDR2 FQGTGA. CDR3 size: 13 residues. The CDR3 coding sequence is TGTGCCAGCAGTCGGGACAGGGTCAATGAGCAGTTCTTC. Translation gives CASSRDRVNEQFF.

V gene TRBV27 combines with J gene TRBJ1-2; D might be TRBD1 (5 bases). There are 13 residues in the CDR3. Trimming cost V 3 bases and J 6 bases, with 11 bases left between them. Per the germline V gene, CDR1 is MNHEY and CDR2 is SMNVEV (reference sequence). CDR3 protein: CASSLRGSNGYTF. CDR3 sequence (DNA): TGTGCCAGCAGTTTGAGGGGTTCTAATGGCTACACCTTC.

This clone appeared once. The V gene is TRBV5-6, the J gene TRBJ1-3, with D uncertain. The CDR3 contains 13 residues. Germline V gene data show CDR1 as SGHDT and CDR2 as YYEEEE. The V gene lost 0 bases and the J gene lost 5 bases, with 6 bases spanning the gap. As DNA, the CDR3 is TGTGCCAGCAGCTTGGCTTGGAGAAACACCATATATTTT. Residues: CASSLAWRNTIYF.

The chain uses TRBV30 and TRBJ2-7; 8 nucleotides match TRBD1. This CDR3 spans 17 amino acids. Trimming removed 5 bases from V and 4 bases from J; junction bases left unmatched: 19. Germline values: CDR1 GTSNPN, CDR2 SVGIG (reference sequence). This CDR3 is CAWDYTSTGATLYEQYF. The CDR3 DNA reads TGTGCCTGGGATTACACCTCGACAGGGGCAACCCTTTACGAGCAGTACTTC. The complete variable domain, with remaining parts taken from reference TRBV30 and TRBJ2-7, reads SQTIHQWPATLVQPVGSPLSLECTVEGTSNPNLYWYRQAAGRGLQLLFYSVGIGQISSEVPQNLSASRPQDRQFILSSKKLLLSDSGFYLCAWDYTSTGATLYEQYFGPGTRLTVT.

This sequence joins TRBV6-5 and TRBJ1-2, with 8 positions matching TRBD1. This CDR3 contains 13 residues. With 7 bases clipped from V and 3 bases from J, the junction kept 4 bases outside the gene matches. The germline V gene encodes CDR1 MNHEY and CDR2 SVGAGI. The CDR3 DNA reads as TGTGCCAGCATGGACAGGGAGGACTATGGCTACACCTTC. Translated, it gives CASMDREDYGYTF.